Below, 25 T cell receptor beta chains from the same sample are listed, as sequenced in a study of T cells in Graves' hyperthyroidism and ophthalmopathy (dated 2019 in TCRdb). The receptor library was made with multiplex PCR. The instrument given in TCRdb is Illumina HiSeq 2000. The TCR beta CDR3 regions were amplified from the RNA transcripts. For the first round of RT-PCR on the TCR CDR3, the HTBI primer set was used together with the Qiagen OneStep RT-PCR kit. The public reads were reprocessed in TCRdb via fastp at Q25 and MiXCR, keeping in-frame beta chains. Each CDR3 protein gets just one entry, which takes the most common genes and DNA from the rows behind it. This sample comprises under 300,000 distinct CDR3 sequences, about 14% of them detected only once. The ten largest clones represent roughly 8.5% of the sample. Sequenced sample: blood. The receptors were gathered from a woman younger than 45 with Graves' hyperthyroidism that later progressed to Graves' ophthalmopathy.

This clonotype showed up many times. CDR3 sequence (DNA): TGTGCCAGCAGTAAAGAACTTAACCCCTACGAGCAGTACTTC. Translation: CASSKELNPYEQYF. V usage is TRBV2 and J usage is TRBJ2-7; D gene ambiguous. The CDR3 is 14 amino acids. V was trimmed by 5 bases and J by 2 bases, leaving 13 bases between them. Looked up from germline, CDR1 is SNHLY and CDR2 is FYNNEI.

This clonotype was observed many times. J is TRBJ2-7 and V is TRBV28, with 7 bases identical to TRBD2. CDR3 length: 14 residues. With V trimmed by 3 bases and J by 4 bases, 6 bases remained unmatched. Germline assignment: CDR1 MDHEN and CDR2 SYDVKM. CDR3 sequence reads: CASSFPTSAYEQYF. The CDR3, as DNA: TGTGCCAGCAGTTTCCCCACTAGCGCTTACGAGCAGTACTTC.

This clonotype was detected ten times or more. The genes are TRBV2 and TRBJ2-2, with 9 bases lining up with TRBD2. The CDR3 runs 15 residues. V shed 4 bases and J 4 bases; nucleotides not matched to a gene: 4. CDR1 is SNHLY and CDR2 is FYNNEI in the germline V gene. This CDR3 reads CASSGASGTTGELFF. The CDR3 DNA reads as TGTGCCAGCAGTGGGGCTAGCGGGACCACCGGGGAGCTGTTTTTT.

The chain combines TRBV19 with TRBJ2-3; 7 bases match TRBD2. Per germline, CDR1 LNHDA and CDR2 SQIVND (reference sequence). The CDR3 has 16 amino acids. Germline trimming cut 3 bases from V and 4 bases from J; bases unmatched to any gene: 10. The CDR3, as DNA: TGTGCCAGTAGTATCCCTGGTGGCGGGAGCGCAGATACGCAGTATTTT. Encoded protein: CASSIPGGGSADTQYF. The entire variable domain, with the rest obtained from reference TRBV19 and TRBJ2-3, is as follows: DGGITQSPKYLFRKEGQNVTLSCEQNLNHDAMYWYRQDPGQGLRLIYYSQIVNDFQKGDIAEGYSVSREKKESFPLTVTSAQKNPTAFYLCASSIPGGGSADTQYFGPGTRLTVL.

This clonotype was observed at least ten times. Germline is not matched at one junction end, which may reflect a read error. CDR3 sequence (DNA): TGTGCCAGCAGCCTAGCGGAACGGGACCGCCCGGGGGAGCAGTACTTC. Its protein is CASSLAERDRPGEQYF. This chain links TRBV7-6 with TRBJ2-7; 7 bases are a match to TRBD2. The CDR3 totals 16 residues. The germline V gene encodes CDR1 SGHVS and CDR2 FNYEAQ. The full variable domain, in which reference TRBV7-6 and TRBJ2-7 provide the parts outside the CDR3, is GAGVSQSPRYKVTKRGQDVALRCDPISGHVSLYWYRQALGQGPEFLTYFNYEAQQDKSGLPNDRFSAERPEGSISTLTIQRTEQRDSAMYRCASSLAERDRPGEQYFGPGTRLTVT.

This chain links TRBV29-1 with TRBJ2-5, with 7 nucleotides matching TRBD1. The CDR3 extends over 13 amino acids. The ends lost 7 bases at V and 5 bases at J; junction bases unmatched: 10. Germline lookup yields CDR1 SQVTM and CDR2 ANQGSEA. The CDR3 region has the DNA TGCAGCGCTGAGAGGGGGCGAGGGGAGACCCAGTACTTC. It yields the protein CSAERGRGETQYF.

This clonotype was found many times. The gene calls are TRBV30 and TRBJ2-1; perhaps TRBD2 as D (6 bases). The germline V gene has CDR1 GTSNPN and CDR2 SVGIG (reference sequence). CDR3 length equals 14 residues. V was shortened by 1 base and J by 9 bases, with 16 bases between the two germline ends. Here the CDR3 DNA reads TGTGCCTGGAGTGATCTCCTAGCGTCATCTGAGCAGTTCTTC. It translates to CAWSDLLASSEQFF.

This clonotype was seen ten or more times. This chain connects TRBV3-1 to TRBJ2-4; unclear D gene. Trimming stripped 1 base from V and 2 bases from J, with 9 bases between. The CDR3 is 15 amino acids. Germline V gene lookup returns CDR1 LGHDT and CDR2 YNNKEL (reference sequence). The CDR3 is CASSQAWGSKNIQYF. The CDR3 region has the DNA TGTGCCAGCAGCCAAGCCTGGGGTTCCAAAAACATTCAGTACTTC.

The genes are TRBV20-1 and TRBJ2-5; 8 bases map to TRBD2. The CDR3 spans 18 residues. V lost 0 bases to trimming and J lost 2 bases; unmatched junction nucleotides: 14. Germline CDR1 reads DFQATT; CDR2 reads SNEGSKA (reference sequence). CDR3 region: CSARDPGPELAAQETQYF. For the CDR3, the DNA is TGCAGTGCTAGAGATCCAGGACCGGAACTAGCGGCACAAGAGACCCAGTACTTC.

This clonotype was seen only once. The chain combines TRBV19 with TRBJ2-3; TRBD1 is a possible D gene (6 bases). V lost 9 bases, J lost 5 bases, and 12 bases lay in between. Germline V gene sequence: CDR1 LNHDA, CDR2 SQIVND (reference sequence). The CDR3 totals 12 residues. CDR3 residues: CASNRVGDTQYF. The DNA of the CDR3 is TGTGCCAGCAACAGGGTTGGAGATACGCAGTATTTT.

This clonotype was recorded a few times. The chain couples TRBV27 to TRBJ2-1; TRBD2 might be the D (6 bases). This CDR3 has 13 amino acids. Germline lookup yields CDR1 MNHEY and CDR2 SMNVEV (reference sequence). Deletions cut 10 bases from V and 2 bases from J, with 12 bases between. Here the CDR3 DNA reads TGTGCCATCGGGACTGAAACCTACAATGAGCAGTTCTTC. Translating it yields CAIGTETYNEQFF.

This clonotype showed up many times. The chain combines TRBV30 with TRBJ1-5; no firm D call. There are 13 residues in the CDR3. CDR1 and CDR2 from the germline V gene are GTSNPN and SVGIG (reference sequence). Trimming stripped 1 base from V and 3 bases from J, with 7 bases between. CDR3 protein: CAWSGGNNQPQHF. CDR3 DNA sequence: TGTGCCTGGAGTGGAGGTAACAATCAGCCCCAGCATTTT.

As DNA, the CDR3 is TGCAGTGCTAGACCCATAGCTTTGGGGGCCAATGAGCAGTTCTTC. Translated: CSARPIALGANEQFF. The chain recombines TRBV20-1 with TRBJ2-1; D is perhaps TRBD1 (6 bases). This CDR3 is 15 amino acids long. The V gene's germline CDR1 is DFQATT and CDR2 SNEGSKA (reference sequence). V was shortened by 2 bases and J by 6 bases, with 17 bases between the two germline ends.

This clonotype was counted ten times or more. The rearrangement links TRBV12-3 or TRBV12-4 to TRBJ2-5; 7 nucleotides agree with TRBD2. V gave up 6 bases and J gave up 5 bases; unmatched junction bases: 9. The CDR3 contains 14 residues. CDR3 sequence reads: CASRASEGGETQYF. The DNA of the CDR3 is TGTGCCAGCAGAGCATCAGAGGGAGGGGAGACCCAGTACTTC.

CDR3 residues: CASSLASGGAHNEQFF. The CDR3 DNA sequence: TGCGCCAGCAGCTTGGCTAGCGGGGGGGCCCACAATGAGCAGTTCTTC. The chain carries TRBV5-1 and TRBJ2-1; 12 nucleotides line up with TRBD2. Per the germline V gene, CDR1 is SGHRS and CDR2 is YFSETQ. The ends lost 0 bases at V and 5 bases at J; junction bases unmatched: 3. The CDR3 is 16 amino acids.

This clonotype showed up many times. This chain links TRBV28 with TRBJ1-5, with no clear D. The V gene lost 6 bases and the J gene lost 5 bases, with 17 bases spanning the gap. The CDR3 length is 15 residues. Germline V lookup: CDR1 MDHEN, CDR2 SYDVKM. The chain's CDR3 is CASSSTTRWDQPQHF. As DNA, the CDR3 is TGTGCCAGCAGCTCGACCACTCGGTGGGATCAGCCCCAGCATTTT.

This clonotype came up many times. This sequence joins TRBV27 and TRBJ1-1, with 9 bases fitting TRBD1. Germline trimming cut 2 bases from V and 4 bases from J; bases unmatched to any gene: 2. The CDR3 extends over 14 amino acids. Looked up from germline, CDR1 is MNHEY and CDR2 is SMNVEV (reference sequence). The CDR3 sequence is CASSLGTGTTEAFF. CDR3 DNA: TGTGCCAGCAGTTTAGGGACAGGGACCACTGAAGCTTTCTTT.

The rearrangement uses TRBV4-1 and TRBJ1-2, with D uncertain. In germline, CDR1 is MGHRA, CDR2 YSYEKL. The CDR3 length is 13 residues. V was clipped by 7 bases and J by 1 base, with 10 bases between them. CDR3 nucleotides: TGCGCCAGCATCGCGGACGGTAACTATGGCTACACCTTC. Translated, it gives CASIADGNYGYTF.

This clonotype has a count of ten or more. This chain joins TRBV7-8 and TRBJ1-2; D uncertain. Looked up from germline, CDR1 is SGHVS and CDR2 is FQNEAQ. V was shortened by 4 bases and J by 7 bases, with 13 bases between the two germline ends. This CDR3 has 13 residues. CDR3 protein: CASSSSAPLGYTF. The CDR3 coding sequence is TGTGCCAGCAGCTCCTCAGCCCCTCTTGGCTACACCTTC.

This clonotype was recorded at least ten times. This sequence joins TRBV12-3 or TRBV12-4 and TRBJ1-5; 7 nucleotides match TRBD1. This CDR3 spans 17 amino acids. V lost 6 bases, J lost 7 bases, and 18 bases stayed unmatched. Here the CDR3 DNA reads TGTGCCAGCAGCCCGAACCGACAGGGAGGCTGGGGGCAGCCCCAGCATTTT. As protein: CASSPNRQGGWGQPQHF.

A note on this clonotype: This clone may be a read error of a much larger clone one base away. This rearrangement joins TRBV7-6 to TRBJ2-7; no firm D call. CDR1 is SGHVS, CDR2 FNYEAQ, per germline. V lost 8 bases to trimming and J lost 2 bases, with 19 bases between them. The CDR3 extends over 15 amino acids. CDR3 residues: CASGTAPGSPYEQYF. The CDR3 nucleotides read TGTGCCAGCGGCACCGCCCCCGGGTCTCCCTACGAGCAGTACTTC.

This clonotype was observed at least ten times. The V and J genes are TRBV2 and TRBJ2-7, with 10 bases matching TRBD1. Trimming cost V 5 bases and J 5 bases; bases outside gene matches: 18. Germline V gene data show CDR1 as SNHLY and CDR2 as FYNNEI. CDR3 length: 18 residues. The CDR3 DNA follows: TGTGCCAGCAGTTTACTCTCAATTCCGGGACAGGGGTCCCACGAGCAGTACTTC. Translating it yields CASSLLSIPGQGSHEQYF.

This clonotype was counted ten times or more. This rearrangement joins TRBV27 to TRBJ2-3; D uncertain. The V end was cut by 5 bases, the J end by 0 bases, with 18 bases between. CDR1 and CDR2 (germline): MNHEY, SMNVEV (reference sequence). The CDR3 is 17 residues long. CDR3 region: CASSQSFPRRSTDTQYF. The CDR3 DNA sequence: TGTGCCAGCAGTCAGTCATTTCCGAGGCGAAGCACAGATACGCAGTATTTT.

This clonotype was detected only a few times. The J gene is TRBJ1-2, the V gene TRBV28; D perhaps matches TRBD1 (6 bases). V lost 4 bases and J lost 3, with 18 bases in between. The germline V gene encodes CDR1 MDHEN and CDR2 SYDVKM. This CDR3 is built from 16 residues. This CDR3 is CASSSPGSRGHYGYTF. In nucleotides, the CDR3 is TGTGCCAGCAGTTCACCGGGTAGCAGGGGTCACTATGGCTACACCTTC.

This clonotype was detected ten times or more. The chain recombines TRBV30 with TRBJ1-6; the match to TRBD1 covers 7 bases. CDR1 and CDR2 (germline): GTSNPN, SVGIG (reference sequence). This CDR3 comprises 15 residues. The V and J ends lost 3 bases and 3 bases, in that order; junction bases with no gene match: 5. CDR3 in amino acids: CAWRGQGVYNSPLHF. The CDR3 DNA sequence: TGTGCCTGGAGAGGGCAGGGGGTCTATAATTCACCCCTCCACTTT.